This section outlines one T cell receptor beta chain sequence together with its context. Using unique molecular identifiers, the investigators prepared the TCRbeta library. TCRdb reprocessed the PCR reads with MiXCR, giving one entry per CDR3 protein. The sample has under 300,000 distinct CDR3 sequences, approximately 9.9% seen once. The CDR3 is 13 residues long. Trimming at V came to 5 bases and at J to 3 bases, leaving 6 bases not matched to a gene. From germline, CDR1 is DFQATT and CDR2 SNEGSKA (reference sequence). This record belongs to a study of T-cell reconstitution after alpha-beta-depleted transplantation in children.

The V gene is TRBV20-1, the J gene TRBJ2-7; 8 bases are a match to TRBD1. The TCR originated in a human donor who donated a stem cell graft to a child with SCID. Sequencing was performed on PBMCs from the stem cell graft donor, taken from the stem cell graft. CDR3 coding DNA: TGCAGTGCTCCCGGGACAGGTGGCTACGAGCAGTACTTC. It specifies CSAPGTGGYEQYF.